This T cell receptor (beta chain) was captured by sequencing in a study of early T cells in non-severe SARS-CoV-2 infection. Study overall: RNA in bulk from unsorted whole blood was sequenced, and chains were unpaired.

The CDR3 contains 14 residues. The germline gives CDR1 SGHNT, CDR2 YENEEA. Trimming at V came to 5 bases and at J to 10 bases, leaving 10 bases not matched to a gene. Study-wide results and caveats: Missing private and CD4 specificities, VDJdb matching favored anti-spike CD8 responses.

Unique molecular identifiers were added to individual cDNA molecules. TCRdb re-analysed the 5' RACE reads in MiXCR, keeping a single row per CDR3 protein. This table has about 70,000 distinct CDR3 sequences, 12% appearing once. As to this clonotype: What it binds is not known.

This TCR was sampled from an adult who was a healthcare worker with PCR-confirmed SARS-CoV-2 infection or an uninfected control (not recorded which). The donor label of this sample is uncertain. V is TRBV11-3 and J is TRBJ1-4, with 7 bases aligning to TRBD1. Sequences were derived from whole blood, sampled at baseline. The CDR3 loop is CASSHRYRGGKLFF. The DNA of the CDR3 is TGTGCCAGCAGCCACCGGTACAGGGGTGGAAAACTGTTTTTT.